Below, one TCR beta chain is given with its context. Trimming cost V 4 bases and J 6 bases; bases outside gene matches: 9. Germline V gene lookup returns CDR1 SGHDT and CDR2 YYEEEE. The CDR3 covers 16 residues. TCRdb keeps only in-frame clones here, not all; method: immunoSEQ multiplex PCR. The repertoire holds around 100,000 clones, with nearly 90% as singletons. The data stem from a study of blood T cell repertoires in COVID-19. The genes are TRBV5-6 and TRBJ2-1; 11 bases agree with TRBD2. Source material: peripheral blood. The clonotype was recovered from a man between 45 and 60 years old in a cohort sampled during active COVID-19. The CDR3 region is CASSAYGTSGSNEQFF. In nucleotides, the CDR3 is TGTGCCAGCAGCGCATACGGGACTAGCGGATCCAATGAGCAGTTCTTC. Using reference TRBV5-6 and TRBJ2-1 for the parts outside the CDR3, the full variable domain is DAGVTQSPTHLIKTRGQQVTLRCSPKSGHDTVSWYQQALGQGPQFIFQYYEEEERQRGNFPDRFSGHQFPNYSSELNVNALLLGDSALYLCASSAYGTSGSNEQFFGPGTRLTVL.